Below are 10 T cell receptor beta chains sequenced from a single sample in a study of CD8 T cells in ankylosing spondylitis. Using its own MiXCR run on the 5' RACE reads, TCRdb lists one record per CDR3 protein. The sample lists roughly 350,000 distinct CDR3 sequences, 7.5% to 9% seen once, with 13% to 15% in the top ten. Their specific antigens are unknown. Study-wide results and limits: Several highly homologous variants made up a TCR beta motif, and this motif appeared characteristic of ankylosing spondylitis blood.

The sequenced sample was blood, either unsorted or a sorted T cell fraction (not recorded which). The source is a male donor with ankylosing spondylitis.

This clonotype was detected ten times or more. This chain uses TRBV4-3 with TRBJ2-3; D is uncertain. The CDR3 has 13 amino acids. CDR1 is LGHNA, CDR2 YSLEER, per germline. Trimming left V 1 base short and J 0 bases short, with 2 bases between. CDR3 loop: CASSQVSTDTQYF. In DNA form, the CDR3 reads TGCGCCAGCAGCCAAGTCAGCACAGATACGCAGTATTTT.

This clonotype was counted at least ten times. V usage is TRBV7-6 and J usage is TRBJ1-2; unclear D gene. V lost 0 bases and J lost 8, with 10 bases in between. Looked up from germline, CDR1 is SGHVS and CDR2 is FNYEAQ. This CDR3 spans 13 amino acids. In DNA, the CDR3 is TGTGCCAGCAGCTTAGCACCCAGCGACGGCTACACCTTC. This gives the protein CASSLAPSDGYTF.

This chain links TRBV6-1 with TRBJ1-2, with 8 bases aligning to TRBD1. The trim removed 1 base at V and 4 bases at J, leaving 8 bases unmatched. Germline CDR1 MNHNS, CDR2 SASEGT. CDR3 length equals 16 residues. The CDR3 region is CASSEVVGQGLYGYTF. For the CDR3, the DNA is TGTGCCAGCAGTGAAGTCGTAGGACAGGGCCTCTATGGCTACACCTTC.

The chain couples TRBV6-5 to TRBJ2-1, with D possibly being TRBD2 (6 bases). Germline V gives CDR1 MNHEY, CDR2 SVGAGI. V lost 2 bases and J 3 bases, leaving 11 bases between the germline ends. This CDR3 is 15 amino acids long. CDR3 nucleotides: TGTGCCAGCAGTTACGCCGGGAGCCACTACAATGAGCAGTTCTTC. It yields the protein CASSYAGSHYNEQFF.

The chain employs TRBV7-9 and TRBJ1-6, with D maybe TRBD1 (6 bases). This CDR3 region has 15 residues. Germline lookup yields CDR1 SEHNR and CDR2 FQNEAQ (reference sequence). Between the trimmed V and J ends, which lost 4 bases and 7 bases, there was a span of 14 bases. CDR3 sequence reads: CASSSGTGKNSPLHF. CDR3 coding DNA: TGTGCCAGCAGCTCCGGAACAGGGAAGAATTCACCCCTCCACTTT.

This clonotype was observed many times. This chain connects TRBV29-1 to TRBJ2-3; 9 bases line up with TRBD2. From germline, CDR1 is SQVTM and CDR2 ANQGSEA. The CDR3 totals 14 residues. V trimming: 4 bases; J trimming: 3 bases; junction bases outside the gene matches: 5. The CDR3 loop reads CSVVGLAATDTQYF. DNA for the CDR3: TGCAGCGTTGTGGGACTAGCAGCAACAGATACGCAGTATTTT.

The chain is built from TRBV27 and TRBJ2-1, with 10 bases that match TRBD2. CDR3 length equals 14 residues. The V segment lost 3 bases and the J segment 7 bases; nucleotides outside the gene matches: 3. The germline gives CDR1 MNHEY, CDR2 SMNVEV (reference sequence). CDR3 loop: CASSFPSGSNEQFF. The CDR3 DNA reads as TGTGCCAGCAGTTTTCCTAGCGGGAGTAATGAGCAGTTCTTC.

The CDR3 DNA reads as TGTGCCAGCAGCTTAGCGCACCCGGGACCCACGAACACTGAAGCTTTCTTT. This translates into CASSLAHPGPTNTEAFF. The chain links TRBV7-2 to TRBJ1-1; a weak D match, TRBD1 (5 bases). The CDR3 loop spans 17 amino acids. Per germline, CDR1 SGHTA and CDR2 FQGNSA. V lost 0 bases and J 1 base, leaving 15 bases between the germline ends.

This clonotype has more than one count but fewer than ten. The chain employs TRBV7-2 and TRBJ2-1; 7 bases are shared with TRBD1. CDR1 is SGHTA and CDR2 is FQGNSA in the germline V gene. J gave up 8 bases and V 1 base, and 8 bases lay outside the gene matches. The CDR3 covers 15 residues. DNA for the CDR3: TGTGCCAGCAGCTTAGACCCCGGGACAGTCGATGAGCAGTTCTTC. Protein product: CASSLDPGTVDEQFF.

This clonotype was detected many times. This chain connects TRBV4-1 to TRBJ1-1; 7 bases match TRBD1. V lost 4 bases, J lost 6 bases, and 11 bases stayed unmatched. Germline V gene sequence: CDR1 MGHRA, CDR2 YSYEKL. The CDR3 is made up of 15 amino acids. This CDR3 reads CASSLSTGEAAEAFF. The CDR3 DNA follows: TGCGCCAGCAGCCTCAGTACAGGGGAGGCGGCTGAAGCTTTCTTT.